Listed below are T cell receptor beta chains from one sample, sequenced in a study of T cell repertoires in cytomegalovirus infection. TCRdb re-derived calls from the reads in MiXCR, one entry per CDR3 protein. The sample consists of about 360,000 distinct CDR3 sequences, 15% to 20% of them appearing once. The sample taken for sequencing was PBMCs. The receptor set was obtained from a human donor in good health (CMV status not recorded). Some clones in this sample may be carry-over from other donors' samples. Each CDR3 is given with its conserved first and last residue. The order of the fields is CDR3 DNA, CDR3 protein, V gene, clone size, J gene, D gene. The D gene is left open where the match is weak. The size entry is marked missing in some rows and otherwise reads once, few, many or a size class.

DNA: TGTGCCAGCATGGCGGCAGGGAATTCGCATTCCTACGAGCAGTACTTC
CDR3: CASMAAGNSHSYEQYF
V: TRBV2
size: few
J: TRBJ2-7
D: NA

DNA: TGCAGTGCTAGATTGGCGGAACGTGGGGCCAACGTCCTGACTTTC
CDR3: CSARLAERGANVLTF
V: TRBV20-1
size: few
J: TRBJ2-6
D: NA

DNA: TGCAGTGCTAGAAATCTATTAGTCCAGTCCACAGATACGCAGTATTTT
CDR3: CSARNLLVQSTDTQYF
V: TRBV20-1
size: few
J: TRBJ2-3
D: NA

DNA: TGTGCCAGCAGCCACCGGGACGTAGAGACCCAGTACTTC
CDR3: CASSHRDVETQYF
V: TRBV7-9
size: many
J: TRBJ2-5
D: NA

DNA: TGTGCCAGCAGCTTGGCTGGGTCTCTCTTTAACATTCAGTACTTC
CDR3: CASSLAGSLFNIQYF
V: TRBV7-2
size: few
J: TRBJ2-4
D: NA

DNA: TGCAGTGCTAGATTCATCGATGAGCAGTTCTTC
CDR3: CSARFIDEQFF
V: TRBV20-1
size: NA
J: TRBJ2-1
D: NA

DNA: TGTGCCAGCAGCCAAGGAAATGGGGCGGGAGACCAACAAGAGACCCAGTACTTC
CDR3: CASSQGNGAGDQQETQYF
V: TRBV4-2
size: many
J: TRBJ2-5
D: TRBD2

DNA: TGTGCCAGCAGGGAAGGACCTTGGGACAGAGGCTACAATGAGCAGTTCTTC
CDR3: CASREGPWDRGYNEQFF
V: TRBV2
size: few
J: TRBJ2-1
D: TRBD1

DNA: TGTGCCAGCAGCAAAGAGGCCAGCGACGAGACCCAGTACTTC
CDR3: CASSKEASDETQYF
V: TRBV11-2
size: few
J: TRBJ2-5
D: NA

DNA: TGTGCCAGCAGCTTAGTCGGCGGGAGGGCCCGCACCGGGGAGCTGTTTTTT
CDR3: CASSLVGGRARTGELFF
V: TRBV11-2
size: few
J: TRBJ2-2
D: TRBD2

DNA: TGTGCCAGTGAACGGGTCGGGGGCTCTGAGACCCAGTACTTC
CDR3: CASERVGGSETQYF
V: TRBV19
size: NA
J: TRBJ2-5
D: NA

DNA: TGTGCCAGCAGAAGGACAGTTGGGACCAAAAACATTCAGTACTTC
CDR3: CASRRTVGTKNIQYF
V: TRBV28
size: few
J: TRBJ2-4
D: NA

DNA: TGCGCCAGCAGCCAATATCCCGGGGAGCTGTTTTTT
CDR3: CASSQYPGELFF
V: TRBV4-1
size: once
J: TRBJ2-2
D: NA

DNA: TGTGCCAGCAGCTGGTCGGGACTAGCGGGATTAGATGGGCTGTTTTTT
CDR3: CASSWSGLAGLDGLFF
V: TRBV7-9
size: NA
J: TRBJ2-2
D: TRBD2

DNA: TGTGCCATCAAAGGCAGCGGGGATTCCTACGAGCAGTACTTC
CDR3: CAIKGSGDSYEQYF
V: TRBV10-3
size: NA
J: TRBJ2-7
D: TRBD2

DNA: TGTGCCACCAGTGATTCATCGGGCCTACTCCAAGAGACCCAGTACTTC
CDR3: CATSDSSGLLQETQYF
V: TRBV24-1
size: many
J: TRBJ2-5
D: NA

DNA: TGTGCCAGTACCCCGACGGGGGGCGTCTACAATGAGCAGTTCTTC
CDR3: CASTPTGGVYNEQFF
V: TRBV19
size: NA
J: TRBJ2-1
D: NA

DNA: TGTGCCAGCAGTTTTGTCGGGGTGGGGACAGCAACTAATGAAAAACTGTTTTTT
CDR3: CASSFVGVGTATNEKLFF
V: TRBV12-3/TRBV12-4
size: few
J: TRBJ1-4
D: TRBD1

DNA: TGTGCCAGCAGCTTAGCACGGACTAGCGGTATCAATGAGCAGTTCTTC
CDR3: CASSLARTSGINEQFF
V: TRBV7-6
size: many
J: TRBJ2-1
D: TRBD2

DNA: TGTGCCAGCAGCTCAAACCCGGGACAGGGAATGACAGATACGCAGTATTTT
CDR3: CASSSNPGQGMTDTQYF
V: TRBV7-8
size: many
J: TRBJ2-3
D: TRBD1

DNA: TGTGCCAGCAGCCTGTTGCGTGCAGCAGACTTCTACGAGCAGTACTTC
CDR3: CASSLLRAADFYEQYF
V: TRBV11-2
size: few
J: TRBJ2-7
D: NA

DNA: TGCAGTGCTAGAGATTACAAGTCTAGCGGGGGTCACGAGCAGTACTTC
CDR3: CSARDYKSSGGHEQYF
V: TRBV20-1
size: few
J: TRBJ2-7
D: TRBD2

DNA: TGTGCCAGCAGCCTTAGGTCTACGGGGGCCAACGTCCTGACTTTC
CDR3: CASSLRSTGANVLTF
V: TRBV7-2
size: many
J: TRBJ2-6
D: NA

DNA: TGCAGTGCCCTAGGGGCCAGAAACTATGGCTACACCTTC
CDR3: CSALGARNYGYTF
V: TRBV20-1
size: NA
J: TRBJ1-2
D: NA

DNA: TGTGCCAGCAGTTTCAACAGGGAGGGGACTGAAGCTTTCTTT
CDR3: CASSFNREGTEAFF
V: TRBV12-3/TRBV12-4
size: few
J: TRBJ1-1
D: NA

DNA: TGTGCCAGCAGTTACGTTTCTGGCTCTGGGGCCAACGTCCTGACTTTC
CDR3: CASSYVSGSGANVLTF
V: TRBV6-6
size: NA
J: TRBJ2-6
D: NA

DNA: TGTGCCGATGCTGGCCCAGCGGGGGTTCAAGATACGCAGTATTTT
CDR3: CADAGPAGVQDTQYF
V: TRBV7-9
size: NA
J: TRBJ2-3
D: TRBD2

DNA: TGTGCCAGCAGTTTTGCCAGGGGAGGTGGAAACACCATATATTTT
CDR3: CASSFARGGGNTIYF
V: TRBV28
size: NA
J: TRBJ1-3
D: NA

DNA: TGTGCCAGCAGCGCGAACAGGGGGCTCAACACTGAAGCTTTCTTT
CDR3: CASSANRGLNTEAFF
V: TRBV7-2
size: many
J: TRBJ1-1
D: TRBD1

DNA: TGTGCCAGCAGCTCCAGCCACAATCCTAGCACAGATACGCAGTATTTT
CDR3: CASSSSHNPSTDTQYF
V: TRBV7-2
size: NA
J: TRBJ2-3
D: NA

DNA: TGTGCCAGCAGCTTAGTCCTAGCGGGTGAAGAGACCCAGTACTTC
CDR3: CASSLVLAGEETQYF
V: TRBV7-9
size: few
J: TRBJ2-5
D: TRBD2

DNA: TGTGCCAGCGGGGTCCCCTCAGAAGAGACCCAGTACTTC
CDR3: CASGVPSEETQYF
V: TRBV4-2
size: many
J: TRBJ2-5
D: NA

DNA: TGTGCCAGCAGTTTAGTCGCCAGATTGAACACTGAAGCTTTCTTT
CDR3: CASSLVARLNTEAFF
V: TRBV12-3/TRBV12-4
size: NA
J: TRBJ1-1
D: NA

DNA: TGTGCCAGTAGTATAACTAGAACTTCCTACGAGCAGTACTTC
CDR3: CASSITRTSYEQYF
V: TRBV19
size: NA
J: TRBJ2-7
D: NA

DNA: TGTGCCAGCAGTTACCGGAGGGGCAATGAGCAGTTCTTC
CDR3: CASSYRRGNEQFF
V: TRBV6-6
size: NA
J: TRBJ2-1
D: NA